The 25 T cell receptor beta chains in this list originate from one sample, sequenced in a study of CD8+CD57+ T cells in acquired aplastic anemia (dated by TCRdb to the late 2010s). The data were produced on an Illumina HiSeq 2000. Genomic DNA served as template for TCR beta VDJ combination and CDR3 sequence profiling. Using fastp trimming at Q25 and MiXCR clonotype assembly, TCRdb reanalyzed the public sequencing data and kept in-frame beta chains. Each entry is one CDR3 protein sequence, shown with its most common DNA and genes. For this sample there are roughly 130,000 distinct CDR3 sequences; about 46% appear just once. The ten biggest clones cover 2.5% of the sample. The sequencing input was sorted CD4+, CD8+, or CD8+CD57+ T cells (not recorded which) from PBMCs. The receptors stem from a human donor in good health, serving as a control.

Comments on this clonotype: The germline gene is not matched at one end of the junction; a read error may be the cause. The CDR3 spells CASSYSGTGGYEKLFF. DNA for the CDR3: TGTGCCAGCAGTTACTCCGGGACAGGGGGGTATGAAAAACTGTTTTTT. This rearrangement joins TRBV10-3 to TRBJ1-4; 11 bases fit TRBD1. The CDR3 contains 16 residues. Germline V lookup: CDR1 ENHRY, CDR2 SYGVKD.

This clonotype has ten or more counts. This rearrangement joins TRBV5-1 to TRBJ2-4, with D perhaps TRBD1 (5 bases). From germline, CDR1 is SGHRS and CDR2 YFSETQ. This CDR3 region has 16 residues. V was cut by 0 bases and J by 2 bases, with 12 bases left in between. In DNA form, the CDR3 reads TGCGCCAGCAGCTTGGCCGTTTCAGGGACCAAAAACATTCAGTACTTC. Residues: CASSLAVSGTKNIQYF.

This clonotype turned up a few times. The rearrangement links TRBV20-1 to TRBJ2-1; D is possibly TRBD2 (5 bases). The germline V gene has CDR1 DFQATT and CDR2 SNEGSKA (reference sequence). This CDR3 spans 12 amino acids. The V end lost 3 bases, the J end lost 7 bases, and 10 bases lay between the germline ends. CDR3 DNA: TGCAGTGCTAGCCCGGGGATGAATGAGCAGTTCTTC. Translated, it gives CSASPGMNEQFF.

This clonotype is judged medium-sized (0.01 to 0.1%). V and J are TRBV7-9 and TRBJ1-6, with D unresolved. The ends were cut back, 3 bases at V and 12 bases at J, with 6 bases in the middle. This CDR3 is 11 amino acids long. CDR1 and CDR2 from the germline V gene are SEHNR and FQNEAQ (reference sequence). Here the CDR3 DNA reads TGTGCCAGCAGCTTGGACGGACCCCTCCACTTT. It yields the protein CASSLDGPLHF.

The gene calls are TRBV25-1 and TRBJ1-5; the match to TRBD1 covers 7 bases. The CDR3 covers 15 residues. Germline V CDR1 and CDR2: MGHDK, SYGVNS. J lost 1 base, V lost 4 bases, and 4 bases had no gene match. The CDR3 DNA sequence: TGTGCCAGCAGTGCCCAGACAGGGAGCAATCAGCCCCAGCATTTT. This sequence encodes CASSAQTGSNQPQHF.

This clonotype has a count of ten or more. V is TRBV12-3 or TRBV12-4 and J is TRBJ1-1, with D possibly TRBD1 on 6 matching bases. Trimming cost V 6 bases and J 2 bases, with 13 bases left between them. The CDR3 has 14 amino acids. CDR3 residues: CASSMEGGNTEAFF. Here the CDR3 DNA reads TGTGCCAGCAGCATGGAAGGGGGAAACACTGAAGCTTTCTTT.

The V gene is TRBV20-1, the J gene TRBJ1-1; tentative D call: TRBD1 (6 bases). V was cut by 5 bases and J by 2 bases, with 12 bases left in between. The CDR3 length is 13 residues. Germline V gene lookup returns CDR1 DFQATT and CDR2 SNEGSKA (reference sequence). The CDR3 spells CSAVGQPNTEAFF. DNA for the CDR3: TGCAGTGCTGTCGGACAGCCTAACACTGAAGCTTTCTTT.

The rearrangement joins TRBV15 to TRBJ2-7, with a possible D match to TRBD1 (6 bases). Germline CDR1 is LNHNV and CDR2 is YYDKDF (reference sequence). This CDR3 contains 15 residues. Between the trimmed V and J ends, which lost 0 bases and 6 bases, there was a span of 15 bases. CDR3 DNA: TGTGCCACCAGCAGAGACAGGGGCGCAGGAAGCGAGCAGTACTTC. Translation gives CATSRDRGAGSEQYF.

The CDR3 protein is CASSPHAGQDKETQYF. The CDR3 DNA reads TGTGCCAGCAGCCCCCATGCCGGACAGGACAAAGAGACCCAGTACTTC. V is TRBV7-2 and J is TRBJ2-5; 7 bases are shared with TRBD1. Unmatched junction bases numbered 12, after V lost 5 bases and J lost 3 bases. This CDR3 contains 16 residues. Germline CDR1 and CDR2: SGHTA and FQGNSA.

CDR3 loop: CSVATSGGLGSYNEQFF. CDR3 sequence (DNA): TGCAGCGTCGCGACTAGCGGGGGCTTGGGCTCCTACAATGAGCAGTTCTTC. The rearrangement joins TRBV29-1 to TRBJ2-1; 12 bases line up with TRBD2. V lost 6 bases to trimming and J lost 0 bases; unmatched junction nucleotides: 9. CDR1 SQVTM and CDR2 ANQGSEA come from the germline V gene. The CDR3 has 17 amino acids.

V is TRBV10-3 and J is TRBJ2-3; 9 nucleotides align to TRBD1. The germline CDR1 and CDR2 sequences are ENHRY and SYGVKD. With 6 bases clipped from V and 3 bases from J, the junction kept 4 bases outside the gene matches. The CDR3 consists of 14 residues. This CDR3 is CAIRPGQGTDTQYF. The CDR3 DNA reads as TGTGCCATCAGGCCGGGACAGGGTACAGATACGCAGTATTTT.

The genes are TRBV2 and TRBJ1-2; 8 bases are a match to TRBD1. J gave up 8 bases and V 3 bases, and 17 bases lay outside the gene matches. The CDR3 has 17 amino acids. CDR1 SNHLY and CDR2 FYNNEI come from the germline V gene. The CDR3 region has the DNA TGTGCCAGCAGTGACAGGGGAAGCCCTAGGACAGGGTTAGGCTACACCTTC. Translating gives CASSDRGSPRTGLGYTF.

The J gene is TRBJ1-2, the V gene TRBV10-1, with D tentatively TRBD1 (5 bases). V was shortened by 10 bases and J by 3 bases, with 15 bases between the two germline ends. Germline-derived CDR1 and CDR2 are WNHNN and SYGVQD (reference sequence). The CDR3 has 13 amino acids. CDR3 in DNA: TGCGCCACCAAGAGGGGTAGATACTATGGCTACACCTTC. Residues: CATKRGRYYGYTF.

This clonotype was recorded many times. As DNA, the CDR3 is TGCGCCAGCACCCTACAAAGGGGTGAAAAACTGTTTTTT. Its translation: CASTLQRGEKLFF. The gene calls are TRBV4-3 and TRBJ1-4, with D possibly TRBD1 on 5 matching bases. CDR1 and CDR2 (germline): LGHNA, YSLEER. V was shortened by 7 bases and J by 7 bases, with 13 bases between the two germline ends. The length of the CDR3 is 13 residues.

This clonotype has at least ten counts. V gene TRBV10-3 combines with J gene TRBJ2-7, with TRBD1 matching over 11 bases. The CDR3 contains 16 residues. J was trimmed by 6 bases and V by 5 bases; bases with no gene match: 12. Germline-derived CDR1 and CDR2 are ENHRY and SYGVKD. Written as DNA, the CDR3 is TGTGCCATCAGTACCGGGACAGGGGGTGGCTTGGGCGAGCAGTACTTC. Translation: CAISTGTGGGLGEQYF.

This clonotype was picked up a small number of times. This chain links TRBV18 with TRBJ1-3; possible D gene TRBD1, 6 bases. This CDR3 has 15 residues. Germline loops: CDR1 KGHSH, CDR2 LQKENI. The V end was cut by 6 bases, the J end by 2 bases, with 14 bases between. The chain's CDR3 is CASSPTGNAGNTIYF. DNA of the CDR3: TGTGCCAGCTCTCCAACAGGGAACGCTGGAAACACCATATATTTT.

This chain joins TRBV7-2 and TRBJ2-7; no firm D call. This CDR3 has 11 residues. Deletions cut 5 bases from V and 2 bases from J, with 4 bases between. Germline V gene sequence: CDR1 SGHTA, CDR2 FQGNSA. CDR3 loop: CASSGTYEQYF. CDR3 coding DNA: TGTGCCAGCAGCGGCACCTACGAGCAGTACTTC.

The chain joins TRBV7-3 to TRBJ1-2; 9 bases map to TRBD1. CDR1 and CDR2 from the germline V gene are SGHTA and FQGTGA. V shed 5 bases, J shed 8 bases, and the junction held 3 bases outside the gene matches. There are 12 residues in the CDR3. The CDR3 is CASSRQGEGYTF. CDR3 in DNA: TGTGCCAGCAGCCGACAGGGGGAAGGCTACACCTTC.

The chain uses TRBV6-1 and TRBJ2-1, with 9 bases fitting TRBD1. The CDR3 loop spans 14 amino acids. Germline V CDR1 and CDR2: MNHNS, SASEGT. Trimming at V came to 6 bases and at J to 6 bases, leaving 6 bases not matched to a gene. The CDR3: CASSDPTGGNEQFF. The CDR3 nucleotides are TGTGCCAGCAGCGACCCGACAGGGGGCAATGAGCAGTTCTTC.

On this clonotype itself: A much more abundant neighbour one base away suggests this may be a read error. This rearrangement joins TRBV6-4 to TRBJ1-5; D ambiguous. The CDR3 runs 13 residues. Trimming removed 0 bases from V and 7 bases from J, with 7 bases in between. Germline V gene data show CDR1 as MRHNA and CDR2 as SNTAGT. The CDR3 region is CASSDSMGQPQHF. The DNA for the CDR3 is TGTGCCAGCAGTGACTCAATGGGCCAGCCCCAGCATTTT.

This chain's CDR3 is CATSRVAIFLCANYGYTF. The CDR3 DNA follows: TGTGCCACCAGCAGAGTGGCTATATTCTTATGTGCTAACTATGGCTACACCTTC. This chain connects TRBV15 to TRBJ1-2, with no clear D. V was pared by 1 base and J by 0 bases, with 18 bases between. There are 18 residues in the CDR3. The germline V gene encodes CDR1 LNHNV and CDR2 YYDKDF (reference sequence).

The rearrangement uses TRBV29-1 and TRBJ2-1, with TRBD2 matching 7 bases. The CDR3 sequence is 15 residues long. The germline V gene encodes CDR1 SQVTM and CDR2 ANQGSEA. The ends lost 4 bases at V and 0 bases at J; junction bases unmatched: 6. CDR3 DNA sequence: TGCAGCGTTGCGCCCGGGGGGAGCTCCTACAATGAGCAGTTCTTC. This translates into CSVAPGGSSYNEQFF.

This clonotype was detected only once. This chain links TRBV9 with TRBJ2-3; 10 bases align to TRBD1. This CDR3 spans 15 amino acids. The germline V gene encodes CDR1 SGDLS and CDR2 YYNGEE. V shed 3 bases, J shed 6 bases, and the junction held 7 bases outside the gene matches. The CDR3 DNA follows: TGTGCCAGCAGCGGGGGACAGGGGTGGTCGGATACGCAGTATTTT. The encoded protein is CASSGGQGWSDTQYF.

The chain links TRBV15 to TRBJ1-2; maybe TRBD1 (5 bases). Germline V gives CDR1 LNHNV, CDR2 YYDKDF (reference sequence). CDR3 length: 16 amino acids. Trimming took 0 bases from V and 6 from J, leaving 17 bases between them. In nucleotides, the CDR3 is TGTGCCACCAGCAGAGATCTGGGGACCAGGGTTCATGGCTACACCTTC. Its protein product is CATSRDLGTRVHGYTF.

This chain links TRBV10-3 with TRBJ2-1, with D perhaps matching TRBD1 (6 bases). Germline CDR1 ENHRY, CDR2 SYGVKD. V was pared by 0 bases and J by 9 bases, with 21 bases between. This CDR3 is 17 amino acids long. CDR3 loop: CAISESGFRGEIGEQFF. The CDR3 DNA is TGTGCCATCAGTGAGTCGGGGTTCAGGGGCGAGATCGGTGAGCAGTTCTTC.